Presented here are 16 T cell receptor beta chains from one specimen sequenced in a study of shared clonotypes between healthy human individuals. TCRdb's table, derived via immunoSEQ multiplex PCR, lists solely in-frame clones and lacks some. The table lists around 1.4 million clones, less than 99% of them singletons, with roughly 0.35% in the top ten. The sequenced material came from naive CD4+ T cells sorted from blood. Subset in this sample: CD45RA+ positively selected. Receptor source: a man in his thirties or forties in good health.

This chain joins TRBV7-6 and TRBJ2-6; D gene uncertain. The CDR3 contains 14 residues. V lost 3 bases to trimming and J lost 1 base, with 4 bases between them. The V gene's germline CDR1 is SGHVS and CDR2 FNYEAQ. The CDR3 here is CASSFSSGANVLTF. CDR3 nucleotides: TGTGCCAGCAGCTTTTCTTCTGGGGCCAACGTCCTGACTTTC.

V and J are TRBV5-4 and TRBJ2-7; weak D call: TRBD1 (5 bases). Germline loops: CDR1 SGHNT, CDR2 YYREEE (reference sequence). V gave up 2 bases and J gave up 2 bases, with 11 bases separating them. This CDR3 has 14 residues. CDR3 nucleotide sequence: TGTGCCAGCAGCTTTGGCAGGGCGACCTACGAGCAGTACTTC. Translating gives CASSFGRATYEQYF.

The rearrangement uses TRBV25-1 and TRBJ2-3, with 12 bases fitting TRBD2. CDR1 and CDR2 (germline): MGHDK, SYGVNS. V shed 5 bases and J 5 bases; nucleotides not matched to a gene: 8. CDR3 size: 16 residues. The CDR3 loop is CASSRTSGNIGDTQYF. DNA for the CDR3: TGTGCCAGCAGTCGGACTAGCGGGAATATCGGAGATACGCAGTATTTT.

The chain has TRBV7-9 and TRBJ1-3, with D possibly being TRBD1 (6 bases). The CDR3 is 14 amino acids. Germline V gene data show CDR1 as SEHNR and CDR2 as FQNEAQ (reference sequence). V gave up 4 bases and J gave up 0 bases, with 7 bases separating them. The CDR3 protein is CASSWGASGNTIYF. For the CDR3, the DNA is TGTGCCAGCAGCTGGGGGGCCTCTGGAAACACCATATATTTT.

This clone was seen a single time. Other DNA sequences in this specimen translate into the identical CDR3. The rearrangement links TRBV18 to TRBJ2-5; no definite D call. This CDR3 has 13 amino acids. From germline, CDR1 is KGHSH and CDR2 LQKENI. Trimming cost V 1 base and J 1 base, with 4 bases left between them. Here the CDR3 DNA reads TGTGCCAGCTCACCACTTGCCCAAGAGACCCAGTACTTC. Its protein product is CASSPLAQETQYF.

The rearrangement uses TRBV5-1 and TRBJ2-7; 7 bases line up with TRBD1. This CDR3 comprises 14 residues. From germline, CDR1 is SGHRS and CDR2 YFSETQ. Trimming took 4 bases from V and 0 from J; bases not matched to a gene: 4. The CDR3, as DNA: TGCGCCAGCAGCCCAGGGGACAGCTCCTACGAGCAGTACTTC. It yields the protein CASSPGDSSYEQYF.

The rearrangement links TRBV18 to TRBJ2-3, with 7 bases lining up with TRBD1. Germline CDR1 reads KGHSH; CDR2 reads LQKENI. With 3 bases clipped from V and 4 bases from J, the junction kept 7 bases outside the gene matches. The CDR3 extends over 15 amino acids. CDR3 residues: CASSPDRSIADTQYF. Written as DNA, the CDR3 is TGTGCCAGCTCACCGGACAGGTCGATAGCAGATACGCAGTATTTT.

V gene TRBV4-1 combines with J gene TRBJ2-3; tentatively, D is TRBD1 (6 bases). Germline assignment: CDR1 MGHRA and CDR2 YSYEKL. This CDR3 has 15 residues. The V end lost 0 bases, the J end lost 5 bases, and 12 bases lay between the germline ends. The CDR3 here is CASSQEGRDIDTQYF. The CDR3 coding sequence is TGCGCCAGCAGCCAAGAGGGTCGGGACATAGATACGCAGTATTTT.

The rearrangement joins TRBV11-1 to TRBJ2-5, with 7 positions matching TRBD1. The CDR3 has 15 amino acids. In germline, CDR1 is SGHAT, CDR2 FQDESV (reference sequence). J gave up 2 bases and V 3 bases, and 6 bases lay outside the gene matches. The CDR3 DNA sequence: TGTGCCAGCAGCTTTGACCGGGACAGACAAGAGACCCAGTACTTC. The encoded protein is CASSFDRDRQETQYF.

The chain recombines TRBV18 with TRBJ2-5, with a weak D call TRBD1 (5 bases). The CDR3 runs 16 residues. The germline V gene has CDR1 KGHSH and CDR2 LQKENI. The V end was cut by 3 bases, the J end by 2 bases, with 16 bases between. The CDR3 bases are TGTGCCAGCTCACCGACAGCTGCGGACCGTCAAGAGACCCAGTACTTC. Translating it yields CASSPTAADRQETQYF.

The genes are TRBV6-1 and TRBJ2-7, with 10 bases matching TRBD2. Germline lookup yields CDR1 MNHNS and CDR2 SASEGT. This CDR3 has 15 amino acids. Trimming at V came to 6 bases and at J to 0 bases, leaving 5 bases not matched to a gene. This CDR3 is CASRFGTSVSYEQYF. The CDR3 DNA reads as TGTGCCAGCAGGTTCGGGACTAGCGTCTCCTACGAGCAGTACTTC.

The chain joins TRBV18 to TRBJ2-7, with 9 nucleotides matching TRBD1. The CDR3 length is 14 residues. Trimming at V came to 5 bases and at J to 5 bases, leaving 7 bases not matched to a gene. CDR1 and CDR2 from the germline V gene are KGHSH and LQKENI. CDR3 protein: CASSEGQGFHEQYF. The CDR3 coding sequence is TGTGCCAGCTCAGAGGGACAGGGTTTCCACGAGCAGTACTTC. Complete variable domain (other parts from reference TRBV18 and TRBJ2-7): NAGVMQNPRHLVRRRGQEARLRCSPMKGHSHVYWYRQLPEEGLKFMVYLQKENIIDESGMPKERFSAEFPKEGPSILRIQQVVRGDSAAYFCASSEGQGFHEQYFGPGTRLTVT.

This clone was seen just once. This chain joins TRBV28 and TRBJ1-2; D ambiguous. CDR1 is MDHEN, CDR2 SYDVKM, per germline. V dropped 2 bases and J dropped 3 bases, with 7 bases sitting between them. This CDR3 is 13 amino acids long. The CDR3 bases are TGTGCCAGCAGTTTACGGGGTTACTATGGCTACACCTTC. Protein: CASSLRGYYGYTF.

This chain links TRBV6-6 with TRBJ1-1; TRBD1 matches 7 bases. J was trimmed by 4 bases and V by 8 bases; bases with no gene match: 7. Germline CDR1 reads MNHNY; CDR2 reads SVGAGI (reference sequence). This CDR3 has 13 amino acids. CDR3 in amino acids: CASRDRAGTEAFF. For the CDR3, the DNA is TGTGCCAGCCGCGACAGGGCGGGCACTGAAGCTTTCTTT.

The chain has TRBV4-3 and TRBJ2-3; a weak D match, TRBD2 (5 bases). This CDR3 has 15 residues. Germline CDR1 and CDR2: LGHNA and YSLEER. Between the trimmed V and J ends, which lost 4 bases and 1 base, there was a span of 12 bases. For the CDR3, the DNA is TGCGCCAGCAGCCCCGCGGGTGGCCGCACAGATACGCAGTATTTT. It specifies CASSPAGGRTDTQYF.

The chain uses TRBV11-2 and TRBJ2-1; D is uncertain. V lost 1 base to trimming and J lost 9 bases, with 13 bases between them. Germline CDR1 SGHAT, CDR2 FQNNGV. The CDR3 sequence is 14 residues long. Written as DNA, the CDR3 is TGTGCCAGCAGCTTAGTGGCCGCCGCCGGTGAGCAGTTCTTC. Its translation: CASSLVAAAGEQFF.